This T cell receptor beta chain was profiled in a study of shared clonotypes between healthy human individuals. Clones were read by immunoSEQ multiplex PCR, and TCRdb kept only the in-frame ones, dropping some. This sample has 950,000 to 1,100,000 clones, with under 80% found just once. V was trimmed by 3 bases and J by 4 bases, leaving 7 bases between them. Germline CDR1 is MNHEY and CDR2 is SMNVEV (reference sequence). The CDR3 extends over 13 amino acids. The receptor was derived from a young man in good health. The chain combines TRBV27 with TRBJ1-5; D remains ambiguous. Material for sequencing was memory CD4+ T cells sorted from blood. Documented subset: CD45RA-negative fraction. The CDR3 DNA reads TGTGCCAGCAGTTTTGTGGGAAATCAGCCCCAGCATTTT. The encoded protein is CASSFVGNQPQHF.